This T cell receptor beta chain is from a study of control samples from healthy donors and cancer patients. Measured with immunoSEQ multiplex PCR; TCRdb has only the in-frame clones, and not every one. This table has 78,000 or so clones, over 75% appearing once. V lost 5 bases and J lost 5, with 6 bases in between. Looked up from germline, CDR1 is MDHEN and CDR2 is SYDVKM. There are 11 residues in the CDR3. The chain couples TRBV28 to TRBJ2-5; no reliable D call. This clonotype was obtained from a woman in her 50s in good health. The sample was blood. CDR3 in DNA: TGTGCCAGCAGTCGAACGGAGACCCAGTACTTC. Amino acids: CASSRTETQYF.